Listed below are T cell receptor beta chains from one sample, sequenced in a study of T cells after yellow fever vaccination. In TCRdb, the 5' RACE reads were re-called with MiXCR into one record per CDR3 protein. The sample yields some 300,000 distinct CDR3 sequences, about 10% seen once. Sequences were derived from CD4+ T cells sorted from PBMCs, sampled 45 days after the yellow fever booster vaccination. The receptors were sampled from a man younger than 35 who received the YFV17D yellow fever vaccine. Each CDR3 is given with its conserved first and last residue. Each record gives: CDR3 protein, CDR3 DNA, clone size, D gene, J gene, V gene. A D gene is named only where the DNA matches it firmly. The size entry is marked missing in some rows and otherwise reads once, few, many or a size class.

CSARGRWESTDTQYF,TGCAGTGCTAGAGGCCGATGGGAGAGCACAGATACGCAGTATTTT,few,-,TRBJ2-3,TRBV20-1
CASSLMLGGQETQYF,TGCGCCAGCAGCTTGATGTTGGGTGGCCAAGAGACCCAGTACTTC,many,-,TRBJ2-5,TRBV5-1
CASKTGDANYGYTF,TGTGCCAGCAAAACAGGGGACGCTAACTATGGCTACACCTTC,few,TRBD1,TRBJ1-2,TRBV7-2
CASSETTDTQYF,TGTGCCAGCAGTGAGACCACAGATACGCAGTATTTT,-,-,TRBJ2-3,TRBV2
CSARRGARSNQPQHF,TGCAGTGCCAGACGGGGGGCGAGGAGCAATCAGCCCCAGCATTTT,few,-,TRBJ1-5,TRBV20-1
CASSSHQGGYNEQFF,TGTGCCAGCAGCTCCCACCAGGGGGGGTACAATGAGCAGTTCTTC,few,-,TRBJ2-1,TRBV6-2/TRBV6-3
CASRDRINQPQHF,TGTGCCAGCCGGGACAGGATCAATCAGCCCCAGCATTTT,-,TRBD1,TRBJ1-5,TRBV6-2/TRBV6-3
CASSFRGGVLDTQYF,TGTGCCAGCAGCTTCCGGGGGGGCGTATTGGATACGCAGTATTTT,many,TRBD2,TRBJ2-3,TRBV7-2
CASSYLTDTQYF,TGTGCCAGCAGTTACCTCACAGATACGCAGTATTTT,-,-,TRBJ2-3,TRBV12-3/TRBV12-4
CASSLTGQPQHF,TGTGCCAGCAGCCTCACCGGGCAGCCCCAGCATTTT,many,-,TRBJ1-5,TRBV7-8
CSASTRTSGYNEQFF,TGCAGTGCCTCCACCCGCACTAGCGGGTACAATGAGCAGTTCTTC,few,TRBD2,TRBJ2-1,TRBV20-1
CASSQAGATQYF,TGTGCCAGCAGCCAAGCGGGGGCGACGCAGTATTTT,few,-,TRBJ2-3,TRBV3-1
CASSCYLGEQYF,TGTGCCAGCAGCTGCTACCTGGGCGAGCAGTACTTC,few,-,TRBJ2-7,TRBV7-7
CASSYSRGQYEQYF,TGTGCCAGCAGTTACTCTCGAGGGCAGTACGAGCAGTACTTC,-,-,TRBJ2-7,TRBV6-5
CASGLVPRGGIIPSTDTQYF,TGTGCTAGTGGTTTGGTACCCCGCGGGGGCATAATCCCCAGCACAGATACGCAGTATTTT,-,-,TRBJ2-3,TRBV12-5
CASSLWTSGLGEQFF,TGCGCCAGCAGCCTCTGGACTAGCGGATTGGGTGAGCAGTTCTTC,-,TRBD2,TRBJ2-1,TRBV4-3
CATSDHRVNQETQYF,TGTGCCACATCTGACCACAGGGTCAACCAAGAGACCCAGTACTTC,few,-,TRBJ2-5,TRBV24-1
CASRKDGGRGELFF,TGTGCCAGCAGGAAAGATGGGGGACGGGGGGAGCTGTTTTTT,-,-,TRBJ2-2,TRBV7-3
CASNSGQGATDTQYF,TGTGCCAGCAACAGTGGGCAGGGGGCCACAGATACGCAGTATTTT,few,TRBD1,TRBJ2-3,TRBV25-1
CATSRGQDTGELFF,TGTGCCACCAGCAGAGGACAGGACACCGGGGAGCTGTTTTTT,few,-,TRBJ2-2,TRBV15
CASSFFSGGLLSNTGELFF,TGTGCCAGCAGCTTTTTTAGCGGGGGTTTACTATCGAACACCGGGGAGCTGTTTTTT,-,TRBD2,TRBJ2-2,TRBV5-8
CASSLMGGLNQPQHF,TGCGCCAGCAGCCTCATGGGGGGGCTCAATCAGCCCCAGCATTTT,few,-,TRBJ1-5,TRBV5-1
CASSDLTGGTEAFF,TGTGCCAGCAGCGACCTGACAGGGGGCACTGAAGCTTTCTTT,-,TRBD1,TRBJ1-1,TRBV9
CATSADGNQPQHF,TGTGCCACCAGTGCCGACGGTAATCAGCCCCAGCATTTT,few,-,TRBJ1-5,TRBV24-1
CASSLDSNSYNEQFF,TGTGCCAGCAGCTTAGATTCGAACTCCTACAATGAGCAGTTCTTC,few,-,TRBJ2-1,TRBV7-6
CASSLISGVGGETQYF,TGTGCCAGCAGCTTGATCTCCGGGGTCGGGGGAGAGACCCAGTACTTC,-,-,TRBJ2-5,TRBV5-4
CASSSMTSGPRVQETQYF,TGTGCCAGTAGTTCGATGACTAGCGGACCACGGGTCCAAGAGACCCAGTACTTC,-,TRBD2,TRBJ2-5,TRBV19
CAISEGLWDEQYF,TGTGCCATCAGTGAGGGGCTCTGGGACGAGCAGTACTTC,once,-,TRBJ2-7,TRBV10-3
CASSLPGSYNEQFF,TGTGCCAGCAGTTTACCAGGGTCCTACAATGAGCAGTTCTTC,many,-,TRBJ2-1,TRBV12-3/TRBV12-4
CASSPPGTGGGNYGYTF,TGTGCCAGCTCACCACCCGGGACAGGGGGCGGAAACTATGGCTACACCTTC,-,TRBD1,TRBJ1-2,TRBV18
CASSLEWFRYNEQFF,TGTGCCAGCAGCTTAGAGTGGTTTCGGTACAATGAGCAGTTCTTC,-,-,TRBJ2-1,TRBV11-2
CSARVGGAQGNIQYF,TGCAGTGCTAGAGTCGGGGGCGCACAAGGGAACATTCAGTACTTC,-,-,TRBJ2-4,TRBV20-1
CASSSSSGKQETQYF,TGTGCCAGCAGCTCCTCCTCAGGGAAACAAGAGACCCAGTACTTC,few,-,TRBJ2-5,TRBV9
CASSPDRGAYEKLFF,TGTGCCAGCTCACCGGACAGGGGCGCGTATGAAAAACTGTTTTTT,few,TRBD1,TRBJ1-4,TRBV18
CASSLIPGGEQFF,TGTGCCAGCAGCCTAATCCCAGGGGGTGAGCAGTTCTTC,many,TRBD1,TRBJ2-1,TRBV11-1
CASSGGLADGELFF,TGTGCCAGCAGCGGGGGACTAGCGGACGGGGAGCTGTTTTTT,many,TRBD2,TRBJ2-2,TRBV11-3
CASSLRQGPQPQHF,TGTGCCAGCAGCTTACGACAGGGACCCCAGCCCCAGCATTTT,-,TRBD1,TRBJ1-5,TRBV5-6
CASSQLVAGGLSSYNEQFF,TGTGCCAGCAGCCAACTAGTAGCGGGGGGCCTCAGCTCCTACAATGAGCAGTTCTTC,-,TRBD2,TRBJ2-1,TRBV4-2
CASSGLAGDLRTDTQYF,TGTGCCAGCTCGGGGCTAGCGGGGGACCTGAGAACAGATACGCAGTATTTT,-,TRBD2,TRBJ2-3,TRBV6-5
CASSLGLVDNEQFF,TGCGCCAGCAGCTTGGGACTAGTAGACAATGAGCAGTTCTTC,many,-,TRBJ2-1,TRBV5-1
CASRDRGSQPQHF,TGTGCCAGCCGGGACAGGGGGAGTCAGCCCCAGCATTTT,many,TRBD1,TRBJ1-5,TRBV6-1
CSARAQGLNYGYTF,TGCAGTGCTAGAGCGCAGGGGCTCAACTATGGCTACACCTTC,few,-,TRBJ1-2,TRBV20-1